These 15 T cell receptor beta chains originate from one sample sequenced in a study of radiation and T cells in renal cell carcinoma. The repertoire was sequenced with immunoSEQ multiplex PCR; TCRdb's copy has only in-frame clones and lacks some. This repertoire shows 100,000 to 150,000 clones, 82% found once; its top ten account for 3%. The time point here: baseline pretreatment blood. Treatment given: 15 Gy SBRT to primary tumor, nephrectomy 4 weeks later. This specimen was blood, taken from a patient whose treatment included radiotherapy and nephrectomy. The receptors were sampled from an older woman with renal cell carcinoma.

This clone occurred a few times. The rearrangement joins TRBV19 to TRBJ1-4; D gene unclear. Germline CDR1 and CDR2: LNHDA and SQIVND (reference sequence). The length of the CDR3 is 12 residues. V dropped 10 bases and J dropped 8 bases, with 14 bases sitting between them. CDR3 loop: CATRQPDEKLFF. The CDR3 DNA follows: TGTGCCACTCGTCAACCCGACGAAAAACTGTTTTTT.

V and J are TRBV2 and TRBJ1-3; a possible D gene is TRBD1 (5 bases). Looked up from germline, CDR1 is SNHLY and CDR2 is FYNNEI. This CDR3 has 18 amino acids. V lost 6 bases, J lost 0 bases, and 21 bases lay in between. CDR3 nucleotides: TGTGCCAGCAGCGTTCCGGGGCGTCGGTTATCCTCTGGAAACACCATATATTTT. Encoded protein: CASSVPGRRLSSGNTIYF.

V is TRBV15 and J is TRBJ1-1; no clear D. This CDR3 spans 13 amino acids. V was cut by 1 base and J by 7 bases, with 10 bases left in between. Per germline, CDR1 LNHNV and CDR2 YYDKDF (reference sequence). For the CDR3, the DNA is TGTGCCACCAGCAGAGGTTTAATTGGTGAAGCTTTCTTT. Translating gives CATSRGLIGEAFF.

This clone was found once. The chain is built from TRBV4-1 and TRBJ1-4; no reliable D call. This CDR3 spans 15 amino acids. The germline V gene encodes CDR1 MGHRA and CDR2 YSYEKL. Trimming left V 0 bases short and J 6 bases short, with 11 bases between. The CDR3 here is CASSQDRTLDEKLFF. In nucleotides, the CDR3 is TGCGCCAGCAGCCAAGATCGGACTCTCGATGAAAAACTGTTTTTT.

V usage is TRBV30 and J usage is TRBJ2-7; tentative D call: TRBD2 (5 bases). Germline V lookup: CDR1 GTSNPN, CDR2 SVGIG (reference sequence). Trimming left V 8 bases short and J 1 base short, with 18 bases between. The CDR3 sequence is 14 residues long. CDR3 region: CATSGEKDSYEQYF. In DNA form, the CDR3 reads TGTGCCACTTCCGGGGAAAAAGATTCCTACGAGCAGTACTTC.

The chain has TRBV30 and TRBJ2-3, with 7 positions matching TRBD2. V dropped 0 bases and J dropped 2; count of bases not matched to a gene: 8. The CDR3 runs to 16 residues. CDR1 is GTSNPN, CDR2 SVGIG, per germline (reference sequence). In nucleotides, the CDR3 is TGTGCCTGGAGTGTAGGGCGGGAGAGCTTCACAGATACGCAGTATTTT. Amino acid sequence: CAWSVGRESFTDTQYF.

This chain connects TRBV7-2 to TRBJ1-2, with a tentative D call TRBD1 (5 bases). This CDR3 is 13 amino acids long. The germline V gene encodes CDR1 SGHTA and CDR2 FQGNSA. V was trimmed by 1 base and J by 8 bases, leaving 11 bases between them. The CDR3 loop reads CASSLVGVSGYTF. The DNA of the CDR3 is TGTGCCAGCAGCTTAGTAGGGGTTTCGGGCTACACCTTC.

The chain recombines TRBV6-6 with TRBJ1-3; D unresolved. Trimming took 1 base from V and 3 from J, leaving 7 bases between them. Germline V gene sequence: CDR1 MNHNY, CDR2 SVGAGI (reference sequence). This CDR3 comprises 14 residues. The CDR3 sequence is CASSYLTDGNTIYF. The CDR3, as DNA: TGTGCCAGCAGTTACTTAACAGATGGAAACACCATATATTTT.

The V and J genes are TRBV29-1 and TRBJ2-2, with 9 bases identical to TRBD1. Per the germline V gene, CDR1 is SQVTM and CDR2 is ANQGSEA. With 6 bases clipped from V and 6 bases from J, the junction kept 8 bases outside the gene matches. The CDR3 runs 14 residues. Here the CDR3 DNA reads TGCAGCGTGGGACAGGGAGGCTTTGCCGGGGAGCTGTTTTTT. Translating it yields CSVGQGGFAGELFF.

The V gene is TRBV27, the J gene TRBJ1-2; D uncertain. Trimming removed 4 bases from V and 5 bases from J, with 17 bases in between. Germline-derived CDR1 and CDR2 are MNHEY and SMNVEV (reference sequence). This CDR3 region has 15 residues. Here the CDR3 DNA reads TGTGCCAGCAGTTCGGGATCCGCGGACGTTTATGGCTACACCTTC. The encoded protein is CASSSGSADVYGYTF.

The chain employs TRBV5-4 and TRBJ1-1; D is perhaps TRBD1 (5 bases). V lost 3 bases and J 7 bases, leaving 16 bases between the germline ends. Germline V gene lookup returns CDR1 SGHNT and CDR2 YYREEE (reference sequence). The CDR3 is 14 residues long. The CDR3 protein is CASSSGLLAGEAFF. As DNA, the CDR3 is TGTGCCAGCAGCTCGGGACTCCTCGCAGGTGAAGCTTTCTTT.

This chain joins TRBV7-6 and TRBJ2-2; D might be TRBD1 (6 bases). The germline V and J ends were trimmed by 2 bases and 6 bases, with 13 bases remaining between them. From germline, CDR1 is SGHVS and CDR2 FNYEAQ. The CDR3 has 15 residues. In nucleotides, the CDR3 is TGTGCCAGCAGCTTAACTCAGGGGTGGCCCGGGGAGCTGTTTTTT. This sequence encodes CASSLTQGWPGELFF.

The sample holds one count of this clone. The rearrangement joins TRBV6-5 to TRBJ1-5; unclear D gene. The V end lost 6 bases, the J end lost 6 bases, and 18 bases lay between the germline ends. This CDR3 has 15 residues. CDR1 is MNHEY, CDR2 SVGAGI, per germline. The CDR3 loop reads CASSSKAAGGQPQHF. In DNA, the CDR3 is TGTGCCAGCAGCTCAAAGGCGGCGGGAGGTCAGCCCCAGCATTTT.

The chain has TRBV4-2 and TRBJ1-1; no clear D. Trimming cost V 0 bases and J 2 bases, with 7 bases left between them. The length of the CDR3 is 14 residues. Germline V gene lookup returns CDR1 LGHNA and CDR2 YNFKEQ. The CDR3 reads CASSQDKGNTEAFF. DNA for the CDR3: TGTGCCAGCAGCCAAGACAAGGGAAACACTGAAGCTTTCTTT.

The chain employs TRBV2 and TRBJ1-2; 10 bases map to TRBD1. Germline V CDR1 and CDR2: SNHLY, FYNNEI. The junction had 4 bases not matched to a gene; V was cut back by 3 bases and J by 6 bases. The CDR3 is 14 amino acids. The CDR3 region has the DNA TGTGCCAGCAGTGACGGGGACAGGGGTGATGGCTACACCTTC. Amino acid sequence: CASSDGDRGDGYTF.